Listed below are T cell receptor beta chains from one sample, sequenced in a study of molecular identifiers for immune sequencing clone quantification. TCRdb recomputed calls from the PCR reads with MiXCR, one row per CDR3 protein. Here the sample spans about 640,000 distinct CDR3 sequences, roughly 21% being singletons. The sequenced sample consisted of naive CD8+ T cells from blood, with Jurkat cell RNA spiked in. Every receptor here comes from a human donor in good health. Some libraries in this study had Jurkat cell RNA spiked in. Each CDR3 is given without its conserved first and last residue.

v_gene: TRBV4-3
j_gene: TRBJ1-6
CDR3aa: ASSQDREGLSNSPLH

v_gene: TRBV5-6
j_gene: TRBJ2-3
CDR3aa: ASSRDRADTQY

v_gene: TRBV19
j_gene: TRBJ2-4
CDR3aa: ASTSGVAKNIQY

v_gene: TRBV7-9
j_gene: TRBJ2-7
CDR3aa: ASSLGAGLSSYEQY

v_gene: TRBV27
j_gene: TRBJ1-1
CDR3aa: ASRPGTLFSTEAF

v_gene: TRBV5-1
j_gene: TRBJ2-5
CDR3aa: ASSLVAAGGQETQY

v_gene: TRBV20-1
j_gene: TRBJ1-1
CDR3aa: SAREDSPEAF

v_gene: TRBV5-4
j_gene: TRBJ2-7
CDR3aa: ASSSRQDRAYEQY

v_gene: TRBV2
j_gene: TRBJ2-7
CDR3aa: ASSAYEQY

v_gene: TRBV9
j_gene: TRBJ1-2
CDR3aa: ASSPALTGFNGYT

v_gene: TRBV7-2
j_gene: TRBJ1-1
CDR3aa: ASSNRDRGASEAF

v_gene: TRBV7-8
j_gene: TRBJ1-2
CDR3aa: ASSPGATTNGYT

v_gene: TRBV29-1
j_gene: TRBJ1-1
CDR3aa: SVAPYTGAS

v_gene: TRBV28
j_gene: TRBJ2-7
CDR3aa: ASSPTLGLAGYEQY

v_gene: TRBV20-1
j_gene: TRBJ2-3
CDR3aa: SARGVVGAGVQSTDTQY

v_gene: TRBV5-1
j_gene: TRBJ2-3
CDR3aa: ASRGRGGTDTQY

v_gene: TRBV4-3
j_gene: TRBJ1-6
CDR3aa: ASSQEGIDYNSPLH

v_gene: TRBV15
j_gene: TRBJ2-3
CDR3aa: ATSRDSIQGSQADTQY

v_gene: TRBV7-8
j_gene: TRBJ2-2
CDR3aa: ASSPTRITGEPF

v_gene: TRBV15
j_gene: TRBJ1-6
CDR3aa: ATSRDLGSPLH

v_gene: TRBV11-2
j_gene: TRBJ2-1
CDR3aa: ASSPGGDEQF

v_gene: TRBV3-1
j_gene: TRBJ2-7
CDR3aa: ASSQDLSGTPLEQY

v_gene: TRBV19
j_gene: TRBJ2-7
CDR3aa: ASSPWDSSYEQY

v_gene: TRBV29-1
j_gene: TRBJ2-3
CDR3aa: SVEDERGGDTQY

v_gene: TRBV6-6
j_gene: TRBJ1-4
CDR3aa: ASTTGRKLF

v_gene: TRBV7-2
j_gene: TRBJ2-7
CDR3aa: ASRLDPGQGAYEQY

v_gene: TRBV4-1
j_gene: TRBJ2-1
CDR3aa: ASSLMTGTPGDEQF

v_gene: TRBV7-9
j_gene: TRBJ2-2
CDR3aa: ASSLIEIAGITGELF

v_gene: TRBV19
j_gene: TRBJ2-5
CDR3aa: ASSETGLEETQY

v_gene: TRBV20-1
j_gene: TRBJ2-1
CDR3aa: SARGGLAGGPRSYNEQF

v_gene: TRBV29-1
j_gene: TRBJ1-1
CDR3aa: SVVAGSAF

v_gene: TRBV9
j_gene: TRBJ1-1
CDR3aa: ASSSLGANTEAF

v_gene: TRBV27
j_gene: TRBJ2-7
CDR3aa: ASSLAARAAGEQY

v_gene: TRBV27
j_gene: TRBJ2-1
CDR3aa: ASSLGWDRYNEQF

v_gene: TRBV7-3
j_gene: TRBJ2-3
CDR3aa: ASSDPLEHADTQY